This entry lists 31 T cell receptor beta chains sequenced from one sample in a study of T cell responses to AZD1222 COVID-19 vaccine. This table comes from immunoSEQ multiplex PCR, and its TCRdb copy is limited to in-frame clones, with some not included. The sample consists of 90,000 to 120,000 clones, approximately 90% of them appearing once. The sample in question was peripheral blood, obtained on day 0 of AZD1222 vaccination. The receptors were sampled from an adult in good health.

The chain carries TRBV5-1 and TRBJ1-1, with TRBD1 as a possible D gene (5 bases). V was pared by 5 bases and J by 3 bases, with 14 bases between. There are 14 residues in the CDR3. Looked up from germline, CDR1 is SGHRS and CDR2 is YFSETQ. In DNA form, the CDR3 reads TGCGCCAGCAGTCGCTCAGGGTGGGACACTGAAGCTTTCTTT. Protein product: CASSRSGWDTEAFF.

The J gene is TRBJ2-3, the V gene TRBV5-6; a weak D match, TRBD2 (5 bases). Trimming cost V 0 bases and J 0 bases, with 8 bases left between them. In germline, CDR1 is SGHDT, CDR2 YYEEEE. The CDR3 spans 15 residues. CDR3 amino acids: CASSLEGGSTDTQYF. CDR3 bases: TGTGCCAGCAGCTTGGAAGGAGGTAGCACAGATACGCAGTATTTT.

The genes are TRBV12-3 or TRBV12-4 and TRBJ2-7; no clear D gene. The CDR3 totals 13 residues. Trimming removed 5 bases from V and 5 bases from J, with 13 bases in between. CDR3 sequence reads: CASSPHHRDEQYF. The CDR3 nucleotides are TGTGCCAGCAGTCCCCACCACCGGGACGAGCAGTACTTC.

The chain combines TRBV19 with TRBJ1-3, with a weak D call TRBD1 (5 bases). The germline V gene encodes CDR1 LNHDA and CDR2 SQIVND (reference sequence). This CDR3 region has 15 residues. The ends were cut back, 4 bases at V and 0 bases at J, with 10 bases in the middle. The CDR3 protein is CASSTTGSSGNTIYF. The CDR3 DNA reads TGTGCCAGTAGTACTACAGGAAGCTCTGGAAACACCATATATTTT.

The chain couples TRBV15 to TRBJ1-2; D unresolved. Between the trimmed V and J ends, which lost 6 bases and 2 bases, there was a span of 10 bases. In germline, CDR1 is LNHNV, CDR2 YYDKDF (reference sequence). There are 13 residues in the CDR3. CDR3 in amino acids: CATREGRNYGYTF. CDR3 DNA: TGTGCCACCAGAGAGGGAAGAAACTATGGCTACACCTTC.

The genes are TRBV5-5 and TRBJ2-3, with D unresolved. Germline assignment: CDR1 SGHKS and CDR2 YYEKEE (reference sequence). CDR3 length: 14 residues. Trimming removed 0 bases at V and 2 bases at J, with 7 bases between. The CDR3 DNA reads TGTGCCAGCAGCTTGGTGTCCCACACAGATACGCAGTATTTT. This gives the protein CASSLVSHTDTQYF.

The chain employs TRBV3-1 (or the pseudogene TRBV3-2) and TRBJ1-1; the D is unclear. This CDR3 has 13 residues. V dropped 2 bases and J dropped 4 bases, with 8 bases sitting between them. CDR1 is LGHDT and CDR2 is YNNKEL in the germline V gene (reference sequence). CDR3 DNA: TGTGCCAGCAGCCAACCGGGCGGCACTGAAGCTTTCTTT. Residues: CASSQPGGTEAFF.

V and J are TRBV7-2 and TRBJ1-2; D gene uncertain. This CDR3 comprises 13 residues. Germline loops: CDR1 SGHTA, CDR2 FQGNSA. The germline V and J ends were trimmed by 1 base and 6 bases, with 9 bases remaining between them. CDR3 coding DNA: TGTGCCAGCAGCTTAGGAACATCGGATGGCTACACCTTC. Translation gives CASSLGTSDGYTF.

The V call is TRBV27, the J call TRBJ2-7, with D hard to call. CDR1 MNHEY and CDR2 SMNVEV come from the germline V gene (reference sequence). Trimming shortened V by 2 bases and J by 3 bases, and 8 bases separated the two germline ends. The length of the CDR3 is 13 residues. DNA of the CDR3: TGTGCCAGCAGTTTAAATAATAACTACGAGCAGTACTTC. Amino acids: CASSLNNNYEQYF.

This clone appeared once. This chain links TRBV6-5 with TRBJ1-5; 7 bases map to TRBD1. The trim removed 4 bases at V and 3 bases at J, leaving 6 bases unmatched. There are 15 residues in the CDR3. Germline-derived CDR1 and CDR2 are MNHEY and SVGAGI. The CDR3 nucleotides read TGTGCCAGCAGTTTAACAGGGGCTTTCAATCAGCCCCAGCATTTT. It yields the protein CASSLTGAFNQPQHF.

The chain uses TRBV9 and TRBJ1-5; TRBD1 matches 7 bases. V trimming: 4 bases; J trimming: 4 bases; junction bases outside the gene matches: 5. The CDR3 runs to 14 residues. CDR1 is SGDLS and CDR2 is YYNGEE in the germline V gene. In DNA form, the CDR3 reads TGTGCCAGCAGCCCCGGGACAGATAATCAGCCCCAGCATTTT. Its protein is CASSPGTDNQPQHF.

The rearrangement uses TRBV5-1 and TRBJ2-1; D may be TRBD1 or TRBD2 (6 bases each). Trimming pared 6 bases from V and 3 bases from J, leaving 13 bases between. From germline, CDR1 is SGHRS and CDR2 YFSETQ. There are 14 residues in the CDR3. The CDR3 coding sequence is TGCGCCAGCAAAGTAGAGGGGGGCTACAATGAGCAGTTCTTC. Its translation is CASKVEGGYNEQFF.

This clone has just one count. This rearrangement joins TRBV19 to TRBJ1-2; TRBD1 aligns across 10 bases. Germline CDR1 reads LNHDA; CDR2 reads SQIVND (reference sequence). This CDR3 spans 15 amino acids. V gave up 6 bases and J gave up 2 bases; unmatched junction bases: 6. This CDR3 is CASSARTGGNYGYTF. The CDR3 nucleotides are TGTGCCAGTAGCGCCAGGACAGGGGGGAACTATGGCTACACCTTC.

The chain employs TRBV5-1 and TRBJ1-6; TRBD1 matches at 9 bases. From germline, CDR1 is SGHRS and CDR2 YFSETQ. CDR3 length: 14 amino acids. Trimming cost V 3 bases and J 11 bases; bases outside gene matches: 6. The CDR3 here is CASSSGGQGTPLHF. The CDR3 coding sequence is TGCGCCAGCAGCTCAGGGGGACAGGGAACACCCCTCCACTTT.

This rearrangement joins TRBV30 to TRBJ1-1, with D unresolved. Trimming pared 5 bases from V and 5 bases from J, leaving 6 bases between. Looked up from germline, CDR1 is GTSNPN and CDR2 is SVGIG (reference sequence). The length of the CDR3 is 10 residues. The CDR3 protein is CAWWRTEAFF. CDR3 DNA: TGTGCCTGGTGGAGGACTGAAGCTTTCTTT. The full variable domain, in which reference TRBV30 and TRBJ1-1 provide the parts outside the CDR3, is SQTIHQWPATLVQPVGSPLSLECTVEGTSNPNLYWYRQAAGRGLQLLFYSVGIGQISSEVPQNLSASRPQDRQFILSSKKLLLSDSGFYLCAWWRTEAFFGQGTRLTVV.

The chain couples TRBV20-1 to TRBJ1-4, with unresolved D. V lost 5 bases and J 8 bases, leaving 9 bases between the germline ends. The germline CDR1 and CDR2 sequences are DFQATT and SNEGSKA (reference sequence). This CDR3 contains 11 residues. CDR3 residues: CSAQGTEKLFF. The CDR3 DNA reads TGCAGTGCTCAAGGAACCGAAAAACTGTTTTTT.

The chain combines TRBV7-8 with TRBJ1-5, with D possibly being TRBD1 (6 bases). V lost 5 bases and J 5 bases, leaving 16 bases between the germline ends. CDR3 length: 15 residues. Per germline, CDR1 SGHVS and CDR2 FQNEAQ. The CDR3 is CASSKGDGTYQPQHF. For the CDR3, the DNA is TGTGCCAGCAGCAAGGGGGATGGGACCTATCAGCCCCAGCATTTT.

The CDR3 sequence is CASSIWQNTEAFF. CDR3 bases: TGTGCCAGTAGTATTTGGCAGAACACTGAAGCTTTCTTT. The J gene is TRBJ1-1, the V gene TRBV19; D unclear. CDR1 is LNHDA and CDR2 is SQIVND in the germline V gene (reference sequence). The CDR3 extends over 13 amino acids. Trimming shortened V by 3 bases and J by 1 base, and 6 bases separated the two germline ends.

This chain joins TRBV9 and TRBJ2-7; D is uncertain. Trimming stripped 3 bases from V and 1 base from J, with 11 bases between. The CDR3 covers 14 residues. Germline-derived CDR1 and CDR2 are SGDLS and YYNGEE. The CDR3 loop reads CASSAGWASYEQYF. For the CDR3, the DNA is TGTGCCAGCAGCGCGGGTTGGGCATCCTACGAGCAGTACTTC. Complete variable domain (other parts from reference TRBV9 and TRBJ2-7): DSGVTQTPKHLITATGQRVTLRCSPRSGDLSVYWYQQSLDQGLQFLIQYYNGEERAKGNILERFSAQQFPDLHSELNLSSLELGDSALYFCASSAGWASYEQYFGPGTRLTVT.

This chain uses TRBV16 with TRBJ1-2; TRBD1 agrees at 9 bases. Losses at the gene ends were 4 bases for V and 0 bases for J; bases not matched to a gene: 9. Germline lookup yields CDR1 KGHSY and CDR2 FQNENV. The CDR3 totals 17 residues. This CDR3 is CASSLRTGEIANYGYTF. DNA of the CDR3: TGTGCCAGCAGCCTTCGGACAGGGGAAATAGCTAACTATGGCTACACCTTC.

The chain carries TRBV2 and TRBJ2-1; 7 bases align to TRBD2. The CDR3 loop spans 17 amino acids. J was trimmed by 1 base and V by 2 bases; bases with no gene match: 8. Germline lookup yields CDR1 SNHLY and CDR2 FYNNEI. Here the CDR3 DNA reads TGTGCCAGCAGTGAATACAAGTCTAGCGGATCCTACAATGAGCAGTTCTTC. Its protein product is CASSEYKSSGSYNEQFF.

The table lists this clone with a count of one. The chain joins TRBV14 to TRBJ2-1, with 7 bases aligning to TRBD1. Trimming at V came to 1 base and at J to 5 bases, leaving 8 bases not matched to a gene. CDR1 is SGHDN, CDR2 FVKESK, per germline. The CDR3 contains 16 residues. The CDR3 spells CASSQVWQGEHNEQFF. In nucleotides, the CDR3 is TGTGCCAGCAGCCAAGTCTGGCAGGGGGAACACAATGAGCAGTTCTTC.

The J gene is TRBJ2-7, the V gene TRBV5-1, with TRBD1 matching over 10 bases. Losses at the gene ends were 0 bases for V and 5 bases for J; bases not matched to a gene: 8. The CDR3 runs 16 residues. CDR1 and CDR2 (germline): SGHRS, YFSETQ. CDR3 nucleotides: TGCGCCAGCAGCTTGGAACCCGGGACAGGGGCCCACGAGCAGTACTTC. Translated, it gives CASSLEPGTGAHEQYF.

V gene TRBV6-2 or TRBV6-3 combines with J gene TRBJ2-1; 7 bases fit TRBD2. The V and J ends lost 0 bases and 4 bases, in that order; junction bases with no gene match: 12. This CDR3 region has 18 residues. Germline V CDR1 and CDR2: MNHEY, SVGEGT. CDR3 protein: CASSYSKGMPGGYNEQFF. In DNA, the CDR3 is TGTGCCAGCAGTTACTCGAAGGGTATGCCGGGGGGATACAATGAGCAGTTCTTC.

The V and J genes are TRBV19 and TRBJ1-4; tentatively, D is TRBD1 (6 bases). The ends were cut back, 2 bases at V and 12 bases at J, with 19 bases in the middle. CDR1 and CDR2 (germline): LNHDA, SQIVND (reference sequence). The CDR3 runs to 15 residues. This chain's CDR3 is CASSIQQGFGYELFF. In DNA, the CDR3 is TGTGCCAGTAGTATACAACAGGGTTTTGGGTATGAACTGTTTTTT.

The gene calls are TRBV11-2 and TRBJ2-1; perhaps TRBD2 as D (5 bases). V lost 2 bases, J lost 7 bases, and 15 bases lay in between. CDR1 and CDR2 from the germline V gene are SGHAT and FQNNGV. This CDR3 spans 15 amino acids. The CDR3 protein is CASSLMGPSGNEQFF. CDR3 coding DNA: TGTGCCAGCAGCTTAATGGGCCCTTCGGGGAATGAGCAGTTCTTC. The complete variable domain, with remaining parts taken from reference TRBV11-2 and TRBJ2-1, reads EAGVAQSPRYKIIEKRQSVAFWCNPISGHATLYWYQQILGQGPKLLIQFQNNGVVDDSQLPKDRFSAERLKGVDSTLKIQPAKLEDSAVYLCASSLMGPSGNEQFFGPGTRLTVL.

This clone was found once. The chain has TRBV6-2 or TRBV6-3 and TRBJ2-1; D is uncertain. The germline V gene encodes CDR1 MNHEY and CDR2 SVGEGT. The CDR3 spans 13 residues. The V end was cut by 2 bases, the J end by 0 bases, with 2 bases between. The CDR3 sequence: CASSYSSYNEQFF. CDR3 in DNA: TGTGCCAGCAGTTACAGCTCCTACAATGAGCAGTTCTTC.

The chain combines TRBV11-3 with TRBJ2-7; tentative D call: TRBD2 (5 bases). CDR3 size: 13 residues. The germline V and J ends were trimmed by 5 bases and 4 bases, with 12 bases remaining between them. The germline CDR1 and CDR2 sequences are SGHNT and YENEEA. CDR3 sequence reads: CASSGRTDYEQYF. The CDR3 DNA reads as TGTGCCAGCAGCGGACGGACTGATTACGAGCAGTACTTC. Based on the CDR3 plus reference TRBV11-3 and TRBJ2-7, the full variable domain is EAGVVQSPRYKIIEKKQPVAFWCNPISGHNTLYWYLQNLGQGPELLIRYENEEAVDDSQLPKDRFSAERLKGVDSTLKIQPAELGDSAVYLCASSGRTDYEQYFGPGTRLTVT.

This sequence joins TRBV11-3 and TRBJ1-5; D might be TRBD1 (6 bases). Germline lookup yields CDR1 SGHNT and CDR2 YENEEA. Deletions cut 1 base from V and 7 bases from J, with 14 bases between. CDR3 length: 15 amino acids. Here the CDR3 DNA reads TGTGCCAGCAGCTTAGGGGGCAGGGGCGTCCAGCCCCAGCATTTT. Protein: CASSLGGRGVQPQHF.

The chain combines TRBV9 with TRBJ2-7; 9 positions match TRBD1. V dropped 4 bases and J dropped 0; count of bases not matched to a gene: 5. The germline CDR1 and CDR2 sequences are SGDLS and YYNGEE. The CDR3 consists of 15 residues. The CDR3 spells CASSPGTGSSYEQYF. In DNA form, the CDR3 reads TGTGCCAGCAGCCCAGGGACAGGGAGCTCCTACGAGCAGTACTTC.

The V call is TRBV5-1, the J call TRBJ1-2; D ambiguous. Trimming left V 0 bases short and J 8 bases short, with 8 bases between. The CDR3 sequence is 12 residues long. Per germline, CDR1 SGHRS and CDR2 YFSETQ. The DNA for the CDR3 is TGCGCCAGCAGCTTGGAGCGGTCCGGCTACACCTTC. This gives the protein CASSLERSGYTF.